This paragraph reports one T cell receptor beta chain. The data were obtained in a study of identifying expanded T cells in peripheral blood. Assay used: immunoSEQ multiplex PCR; TCRdb lists only in-frame clones, some missing. Of about 100,000 clones in the sample, around 86% are singletons; the top ten hold 5.5% to 6.5%. Sample: blood. The clonotype was recovered from a person between 18 and 69 years old in good health.

In DNA form, the CDR3 reads TGTGCCAGCAGTGTAATTAAAGGCTACACCTTC. This translates into CASSVIKGYTF. The J gene is TRBJ1-2, the V gene TRBV2; D is ambiguous. Germline lookup yields CDR1 SNHLY and CDR2 FYNNEI. The V end lost 4 bases, the J end lost 8 bases, and 8 bases lay between the germline ends. The CDR3 length is 11 residues. The full variable domain, with the rest looked up from reference TRBV2 and TRBJ1-2, is EPEVTQTPSHQVTQMGQEVILRCVPISNHLYFYWYRQILGQKVEFLVSFYNNEISEKSEIFDDQFSVERPDGSNFTLKIRSTKLEDSAMYFCASSVIKGYTFGSGTRLTVV.